This T cell receptor beta chain emerged from a study of cytomegalovirus exposure and HLA in healthy donors. 13 Jbeta primers and 60 Vbeta primers were used for the PCR. Measured with immunoSEQ multiplex PCR; TCRdb has only the in-frame clones, and not every one. The sample has around 120,000 clones, approximately 80% seen once. Germline values: CDR1 GTSNPN, CDR2 SVGIG (reference sequence). The CDR3 sequence is 13 residues long. The ends lost 7 bases at V and 2 bases at J; junction bases unmatched: 6. This receptor was taken from a female donor in good health and CMV-seropositive. V and J are TRBV30 and TRBJ2-5; 8 bases are a match to TRBD2. Sequenced: PBMCs. CDR3 DNA sequence: TGTGCCTCCAGCGGGGGAAAACAAGAGACCCAGTACTTC. The encoded protein is CASSGGKQETQYF.